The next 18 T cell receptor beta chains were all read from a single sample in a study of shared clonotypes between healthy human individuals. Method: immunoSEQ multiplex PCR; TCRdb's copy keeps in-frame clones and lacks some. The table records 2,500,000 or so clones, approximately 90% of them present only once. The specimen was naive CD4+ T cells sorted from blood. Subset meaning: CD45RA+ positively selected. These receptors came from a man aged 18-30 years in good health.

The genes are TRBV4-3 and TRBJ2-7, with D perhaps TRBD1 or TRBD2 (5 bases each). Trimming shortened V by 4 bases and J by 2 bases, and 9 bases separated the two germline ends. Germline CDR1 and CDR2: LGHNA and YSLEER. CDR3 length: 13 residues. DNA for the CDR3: TGCGCCAGCAGCCCCGGGACCACCTACGAGCAGTACTTC. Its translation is CASSPGTTYEQYF.

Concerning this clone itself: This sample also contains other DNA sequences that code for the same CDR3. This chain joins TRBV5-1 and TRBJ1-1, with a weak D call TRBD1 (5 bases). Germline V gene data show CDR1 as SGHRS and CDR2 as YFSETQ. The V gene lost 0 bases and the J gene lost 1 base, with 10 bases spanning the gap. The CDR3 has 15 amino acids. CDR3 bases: TGCGCCAGCAGCTTGGCAGGGACCGCGAACACTGAAGCTTTCTTT. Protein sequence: CASSLAGTANTEAFF. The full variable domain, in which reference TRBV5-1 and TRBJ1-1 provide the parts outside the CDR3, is KAGVTQTPRYLIKTRGQQVTLSCSPISGHRSVSWYQQTPGQGLQFLFEYFSETQRNKGNFPGRFSGRQFSNSRSEMNVSTLELGDSALYLCASSLAGTANTEAFFGQGTRLTVV.

The CDR3 DNA reads TGTGCCAGCATGGATCGGACAGGGAAGTACACCGGGGAGCTGTTTTTT. The encoded protein is CASMDRTGKYTGELFF. This rearrangement joins TRBV2 to TRBJ2-2; 8 nucleotides align to TRBD1. The ends lost 7 bases at V and 3 bases at J; junction bases unmatched: 10. The CDR3 loop spans 16 amino acids. Germline V gene data show CDR1 as SNHLY and CDR2 as FYNNEI.

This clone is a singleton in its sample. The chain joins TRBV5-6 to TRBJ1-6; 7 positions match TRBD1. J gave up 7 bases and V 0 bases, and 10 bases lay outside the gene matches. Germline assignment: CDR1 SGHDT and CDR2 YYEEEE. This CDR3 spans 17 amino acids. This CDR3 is CASSLASRTGVNSPLHF. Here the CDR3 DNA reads TGTGCCAGCAGCTTGGCCTCGCGGACAGGCGTAAATTCACCCCTCCACTTT. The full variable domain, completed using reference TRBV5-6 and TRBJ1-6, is DAGVTQSPTHLIKTRGQQVTLRCSPKSGHDTVSWYQQALGQGPQFIFQYYEEEERQRGNFPDRFSGHQFPNYSSELNVNALLLGDSALYLCASSLASRTGVNSPLHFGNGTRLTVT.

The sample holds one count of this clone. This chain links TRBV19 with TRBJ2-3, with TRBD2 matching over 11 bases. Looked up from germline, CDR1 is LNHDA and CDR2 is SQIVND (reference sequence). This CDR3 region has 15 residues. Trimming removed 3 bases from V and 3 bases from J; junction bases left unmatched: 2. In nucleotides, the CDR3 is TGTGCCAGTAGTATCCGGACTAGCGGGACAGATACGCAGTATTTT. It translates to CASSIRTSGTDTQYF.

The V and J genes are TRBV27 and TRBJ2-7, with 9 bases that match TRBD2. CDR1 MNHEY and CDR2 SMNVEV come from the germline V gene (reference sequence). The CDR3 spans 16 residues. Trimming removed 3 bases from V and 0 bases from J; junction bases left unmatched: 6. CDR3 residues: CASSLGREGSSYEQYF. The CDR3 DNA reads TGTGCCAGCAGTTTGGGGCGGGAGGGGAGCTCCTACGAGCAGTACTTC.

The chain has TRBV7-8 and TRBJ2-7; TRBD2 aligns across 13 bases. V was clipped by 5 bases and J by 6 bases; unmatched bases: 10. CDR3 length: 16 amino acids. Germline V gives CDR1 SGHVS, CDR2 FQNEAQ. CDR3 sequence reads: CASSLGLAGVVGEQYF. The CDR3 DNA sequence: TGTGCCAGCAGCCTAGGACTAGCGGGAGTCGTAGGCGAGCAGTACTTC. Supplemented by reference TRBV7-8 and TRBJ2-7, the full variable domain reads GAGVSQSPRYKVAKRGQDVALRCDPISGHVSLFWYQQALGQGPEFLTYFQNEAQLDKSGLPSDRFFAERPEGSVSTLKIQRTQQEDSAVYLCASSLGLAGVVGEQYFGPGTRLTVT.

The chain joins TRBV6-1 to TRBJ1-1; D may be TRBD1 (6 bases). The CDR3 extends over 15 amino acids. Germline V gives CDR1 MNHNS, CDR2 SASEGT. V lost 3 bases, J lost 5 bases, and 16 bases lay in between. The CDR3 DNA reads TGTGCCAGCAGTGACCGGGGGGCGCGAGGGACTGAAGCTTTCTTT. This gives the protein CASSDRGARGTEAFF.

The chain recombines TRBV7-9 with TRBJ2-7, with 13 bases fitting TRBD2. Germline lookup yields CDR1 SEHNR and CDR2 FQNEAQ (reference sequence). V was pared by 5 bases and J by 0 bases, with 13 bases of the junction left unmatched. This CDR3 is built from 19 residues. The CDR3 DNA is TGTGCCAGCAGCCACCCGACTAGCGGGAGGACCCTTAGCTCCTACGAGCAGTACTTC. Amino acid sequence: CASSHPTSGRTLSSYEQYF. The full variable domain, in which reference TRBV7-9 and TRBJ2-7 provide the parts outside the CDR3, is DTGVSQNPRHKITKRGQNVTFRCDPISEHNRLYWYRQTLGQGPEFLTYFQNEAQLEKSRLLSDRFSAERPKGSFSTLEIQRTEQGDSAMYLCASSHPTSGRTLSSYEQYFGPGTRLTVT.

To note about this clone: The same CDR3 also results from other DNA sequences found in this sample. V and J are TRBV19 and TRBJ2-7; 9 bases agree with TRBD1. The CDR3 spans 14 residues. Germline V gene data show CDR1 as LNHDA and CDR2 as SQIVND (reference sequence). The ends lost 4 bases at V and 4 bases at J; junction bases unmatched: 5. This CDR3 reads CASSNTGGSYEQYF. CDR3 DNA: TGTGCCAGTAGTAACACAGGGGGCTCGTACGAGCAGTACTTC.

The CDR3 spells CASSLAGGPHYEQYF. Here the CDR3 DNA reads TGTGCCAGCAGTTTAGCGGGAGGGCCGCACTACGAGCAGTACTTC. The gene calls are TRBV27 and TRBJ2-7; 9 positions agree with TRBD2. There are 15 residues in the CDR3. The germline V gene encodes CDR1 MNHEY and CDR2 SMNVEV (reference sequence). V dropped 2 bases and J dropped 3; count of bases not matched to a gene: 5.

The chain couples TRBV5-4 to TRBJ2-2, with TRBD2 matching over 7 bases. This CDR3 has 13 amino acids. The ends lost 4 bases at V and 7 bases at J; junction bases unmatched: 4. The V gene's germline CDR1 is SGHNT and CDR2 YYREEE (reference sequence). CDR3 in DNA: TGTGCCAGCAGCAGAGCGGGGTACGGGGAGCTGTTTTTT. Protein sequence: CASSRAGYGELFF.

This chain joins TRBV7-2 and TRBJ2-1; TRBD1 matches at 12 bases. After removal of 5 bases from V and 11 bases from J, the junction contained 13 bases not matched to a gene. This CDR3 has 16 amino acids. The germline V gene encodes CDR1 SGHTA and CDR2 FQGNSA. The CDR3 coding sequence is TGTGCCAGCAGCACTCCCGGGACAGGGGGCTTAGTGAAGCAGTTCTTC. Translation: CASSTPGTGGLVKQFF.

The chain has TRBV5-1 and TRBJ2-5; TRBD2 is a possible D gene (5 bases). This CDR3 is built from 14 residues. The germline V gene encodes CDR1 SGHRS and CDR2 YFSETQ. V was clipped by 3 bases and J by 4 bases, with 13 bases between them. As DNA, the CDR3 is TGCGCCAGCAGCTCCAGGCAACTAGGAGAGACCCAGTACTTC. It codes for CASSSRQLGETQYF.

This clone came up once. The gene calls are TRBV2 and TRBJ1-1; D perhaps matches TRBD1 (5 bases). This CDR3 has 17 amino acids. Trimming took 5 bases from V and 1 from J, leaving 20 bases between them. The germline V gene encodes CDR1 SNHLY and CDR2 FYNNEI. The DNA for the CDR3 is TGTGCCAGCAGTTATTGGGGACTGACCCTCTCGAACACTGAAGCTTTCTTT. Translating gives CASSYWGLTLSNTEAFF.

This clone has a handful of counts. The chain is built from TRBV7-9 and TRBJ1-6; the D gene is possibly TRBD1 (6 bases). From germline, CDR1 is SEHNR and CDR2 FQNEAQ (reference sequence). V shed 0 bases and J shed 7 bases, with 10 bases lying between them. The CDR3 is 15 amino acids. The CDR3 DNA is TGTGCCAGCAGCTTAGCGCGGCAGGGGAATTCACCCCTCCACTTT. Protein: CASSLARQGNSPLHF.

CDR3 region: CASSLAGNNSPLHF. DNA of the CDR3: TGTGCCAGCAGCTTAGCCGGGAATAATTCACCCCTCCACTTT. The chain joins TRBV7-2 to TRBJ1-6; D not resolved. Between the trimmed V and J ends, which lost 0 bases and 5 bases, there was a span of 5 bases. Germline CDR1 SGHTA, CDR2 FQGNSA. The length of the CDR3 is 14 residues.

As DNA, the CDR3 is TGTGCCAGCGCCATCCTGGGCACTGAAGCTTTCTTT. As protein: CASAILGTEAFF. This chain links TRBV25-1 with TRBJ1-1; no clear D gene. Trimming removed 8 bases from V and 4 bases from J, with 11 bases in between. CDR1 and CDR2 from the germline V gene are MGHDK and SYGVNS. The CDR3 runs 12 residues.